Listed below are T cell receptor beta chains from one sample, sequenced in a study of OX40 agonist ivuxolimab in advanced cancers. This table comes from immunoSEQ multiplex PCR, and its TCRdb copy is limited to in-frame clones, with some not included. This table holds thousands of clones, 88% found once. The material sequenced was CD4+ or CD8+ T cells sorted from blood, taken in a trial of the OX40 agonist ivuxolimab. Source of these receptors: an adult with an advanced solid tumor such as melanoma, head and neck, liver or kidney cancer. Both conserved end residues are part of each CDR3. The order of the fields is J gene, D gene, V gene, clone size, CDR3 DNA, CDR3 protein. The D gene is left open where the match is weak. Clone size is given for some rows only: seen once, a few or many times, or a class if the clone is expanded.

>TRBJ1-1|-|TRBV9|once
TGTGCCAGCAGCTTGGCCGGGGGTGAGACTGAAGCTTTCTTT
CASSLAGGETEAFF
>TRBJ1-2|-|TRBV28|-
TGTGCCAGCAGTTCCAACTATGGCTACACCTTC
CASSSNYGYTF
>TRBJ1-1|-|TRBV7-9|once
TGTGCCAGCAGCTCGCGGGGGGACATGAACACTGAAGCTTTCTTT
CASSSRGDMNTEAFF
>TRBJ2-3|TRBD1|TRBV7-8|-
TGTGCCAGCAGGACGCAGGGGGTAGTAGATACGCAGTATTTT
CASRTQGVVDTQYF
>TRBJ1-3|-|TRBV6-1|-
TGTGCCAGCAGTGAAGGGGTCTCTGGAAACACCATATATTTT
CASSEGVSGNTIYF
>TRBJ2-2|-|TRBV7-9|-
TGTGCCAGCAGCTTATTAGGGTGGAACCTAACCGGGGAGCTGTTTTTT
CASSLLGWNLTGELFF
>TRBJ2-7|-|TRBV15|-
TGTGCCACCAGCAGAGACTACTACGAGCAGTACTTC
CATSRDYYEQYF
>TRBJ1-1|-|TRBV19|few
TGTGCCAGTAGTTTCCAGGGTGACGAAGCTTTCTTT
CASSFQGDEAFF
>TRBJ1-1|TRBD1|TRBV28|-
TGTGCCAGCAGTCCCCAGGGACAGGGATGGGTCACTGAAGCTTTCTTT
CASSPQGQGWVTEAFF
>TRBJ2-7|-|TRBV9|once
TGTGCCAGCAGCCCCAGCCCGGGGCTCTCCTACGAGCAGTACTTC
CASSPSPGLSYEQYF
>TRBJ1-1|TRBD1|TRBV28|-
TGTGCCAGCAGTCTAGACAGGGGTGAAGCTTTCTTT
CASSLDRGEAFF
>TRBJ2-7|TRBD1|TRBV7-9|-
TGTGCCAGCAGATTGGGGGACAGCTACGAGCAGTACTTC
CASRLGDSYEQYF
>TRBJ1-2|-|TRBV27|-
TGTGCCAGCAGTTTATTGCCGGGCGGCTATGGCTACACCTTC
CASSLLPGGYGYTF
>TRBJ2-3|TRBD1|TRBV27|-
TGTGCCAGCAGCAAAACCCGGACAGGGAGCACAGATACGCAGTATTTT
CASSKTRTGSTDTQYF